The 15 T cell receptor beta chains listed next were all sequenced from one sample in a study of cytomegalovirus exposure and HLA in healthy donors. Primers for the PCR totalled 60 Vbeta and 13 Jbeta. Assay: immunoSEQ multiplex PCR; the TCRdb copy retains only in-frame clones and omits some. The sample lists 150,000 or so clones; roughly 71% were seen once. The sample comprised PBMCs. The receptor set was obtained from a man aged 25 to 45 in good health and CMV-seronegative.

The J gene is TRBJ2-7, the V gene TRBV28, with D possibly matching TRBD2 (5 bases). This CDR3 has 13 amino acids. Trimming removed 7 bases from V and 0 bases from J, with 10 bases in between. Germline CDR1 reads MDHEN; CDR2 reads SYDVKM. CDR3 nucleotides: TGTGCCAGCAAGGGTCGGGGCTCCTACGAGCAGTACTTC. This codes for CASKGRGSYEQYF.

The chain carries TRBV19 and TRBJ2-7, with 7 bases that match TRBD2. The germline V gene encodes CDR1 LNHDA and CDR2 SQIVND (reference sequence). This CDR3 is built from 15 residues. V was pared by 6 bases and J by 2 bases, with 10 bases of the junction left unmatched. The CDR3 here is CASSPRALATYEQYF. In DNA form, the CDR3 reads TGTGCCAGTAGCCCGCGGGCACTAGCGACCTACGAGCAGTACTTC.

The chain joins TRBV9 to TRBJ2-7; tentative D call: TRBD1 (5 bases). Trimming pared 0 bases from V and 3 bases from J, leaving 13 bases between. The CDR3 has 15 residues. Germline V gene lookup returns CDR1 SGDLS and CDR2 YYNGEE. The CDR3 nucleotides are TGTGCCAGCAGCGTAGAAGGGGCTACCAGCTACGAGCAGTACTTC. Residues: CASSVEGATSYEQYF. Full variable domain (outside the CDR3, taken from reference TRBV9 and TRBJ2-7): DSGVTQTPKHLITATGQRVTLRCSPRSGDLSVYWYQQSLDQGLQFLIQYYNGEERAKGNILERFSAQQFPDLHSELNLSSLELGDSALYFCASSVEGATSYEQYFGPGTRLTVT.

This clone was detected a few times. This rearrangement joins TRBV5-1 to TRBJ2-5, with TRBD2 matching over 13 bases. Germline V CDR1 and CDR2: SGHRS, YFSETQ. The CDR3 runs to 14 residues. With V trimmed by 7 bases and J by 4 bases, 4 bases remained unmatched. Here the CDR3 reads CASGTSGTGETQYF. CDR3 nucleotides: TGCGCCAGCGGGACTAGCGGGACTGGAGAGACCCAGTACTTC.

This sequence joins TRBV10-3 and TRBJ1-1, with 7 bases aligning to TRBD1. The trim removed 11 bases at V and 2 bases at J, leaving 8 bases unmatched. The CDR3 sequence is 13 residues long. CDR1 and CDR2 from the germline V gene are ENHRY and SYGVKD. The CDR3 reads CALSRDSNTEAFF. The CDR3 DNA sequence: TGTGCCTTATCCCGGGACAGCAACACTGAAGCTTTCTTT.

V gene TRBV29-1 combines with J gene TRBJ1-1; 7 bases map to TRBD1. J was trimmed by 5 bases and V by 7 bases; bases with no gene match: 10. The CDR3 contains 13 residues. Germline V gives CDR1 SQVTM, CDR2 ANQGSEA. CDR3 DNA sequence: TGCAGCGGCCGACCAGGGGGTGGAACTGAAGCTTTCTTT. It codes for CSGRPGGGTEAFF.

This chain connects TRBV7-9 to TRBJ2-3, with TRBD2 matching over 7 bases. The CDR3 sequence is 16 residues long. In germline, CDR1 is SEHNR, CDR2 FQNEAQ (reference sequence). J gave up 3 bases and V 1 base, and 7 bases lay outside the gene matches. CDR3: CASSLGPGGRTDTQYF. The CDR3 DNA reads TGTGCCAGCAGCTTAGGACCGGGGGGTCGGACAGATACGCAGTATTTT. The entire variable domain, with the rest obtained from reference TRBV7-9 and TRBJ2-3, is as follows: DTGVSQNPRHKITKRGQNVTFRCDPISEHNRLYWYRQTLGQGPEFLTYFQNEAQLEKSRLLSDRFSAERPKGSFSTLEIQRTEQGDSAMYLCASSLGPGGRTDTQYFGPGTRLTVL.

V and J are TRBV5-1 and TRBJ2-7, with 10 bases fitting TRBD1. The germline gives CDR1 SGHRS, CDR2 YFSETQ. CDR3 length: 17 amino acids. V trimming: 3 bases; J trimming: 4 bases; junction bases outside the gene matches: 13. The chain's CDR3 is CASSSGSGTGAGYEQYF. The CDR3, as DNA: TGCGCCAGCAGCTCCGGGAGCGGGACAGGGGCAGGGTACGAGCAGTACTTC. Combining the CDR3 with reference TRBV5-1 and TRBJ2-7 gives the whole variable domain KAGVTQTPRYLIKTRGQQVTLSCSPISGHRSVSWYQQTPGQGLQFLFEYFSETQRNKGNFPGRFSGRQFSNSRSEMNVSTLELGDSALYLCASSSGSGTGAGYEQYFGPGTRLTVT.

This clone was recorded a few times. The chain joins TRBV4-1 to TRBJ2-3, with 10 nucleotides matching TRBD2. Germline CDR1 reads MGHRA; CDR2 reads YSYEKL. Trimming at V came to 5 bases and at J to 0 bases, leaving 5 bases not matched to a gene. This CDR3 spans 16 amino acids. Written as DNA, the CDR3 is TGCGCCAGCAGCTTAGGACTAGCGGATAGCACAGATACGCAGTATTTT. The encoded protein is CASSLGLADSTDTQYF.

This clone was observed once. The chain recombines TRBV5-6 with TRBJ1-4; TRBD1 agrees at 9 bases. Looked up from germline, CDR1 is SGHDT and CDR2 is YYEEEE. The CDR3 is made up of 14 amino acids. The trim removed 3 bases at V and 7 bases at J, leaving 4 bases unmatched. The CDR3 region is CASSSQGAREKLFF. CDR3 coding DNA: TGTGCCAGCAGCTCACAGGGGGCGCGTGAAAAACTGTTTTTT.

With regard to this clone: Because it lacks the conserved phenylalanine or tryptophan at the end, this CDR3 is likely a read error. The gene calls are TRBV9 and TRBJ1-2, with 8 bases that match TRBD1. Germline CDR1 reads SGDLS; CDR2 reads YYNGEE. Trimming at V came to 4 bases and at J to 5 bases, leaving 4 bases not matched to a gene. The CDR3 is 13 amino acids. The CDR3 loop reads CASSKGTGYGYTS. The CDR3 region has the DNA TGTGCCAGCAGCAAAGGGACAGGATATGGCTACACCTCC.

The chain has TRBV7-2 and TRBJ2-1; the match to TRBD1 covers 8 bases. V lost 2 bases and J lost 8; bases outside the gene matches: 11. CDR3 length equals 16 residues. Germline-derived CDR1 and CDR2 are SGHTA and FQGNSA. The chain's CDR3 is CASSLSQDGQGYEQFF. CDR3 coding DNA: TGTGCCAGCAGCTTAAGTCAAGACGGACAGGGCTATGAGCAGTTCTTC.

CDR3 coding DNA: TGTGCCAGCAGCTTAGCAGCGGGGGGGATTGAGCAGTTCTTC. This translates into CASSLAAGGIEQFF. This sequence joins TRBV7-6 and TRBJ2-1, with 10 bases matching TRBD2. The junction had 2 bases not matched to a gene; V was cut back by 0 bases and J by 9 bases. Germline assignment: CDR1 SGHVS and CDR2 FNYEAQ. This CDR3 is built from 14 residues.

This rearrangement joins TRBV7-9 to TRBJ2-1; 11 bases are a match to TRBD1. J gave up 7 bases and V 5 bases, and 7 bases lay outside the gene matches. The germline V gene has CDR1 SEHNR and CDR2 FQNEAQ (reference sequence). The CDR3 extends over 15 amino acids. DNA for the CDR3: TGTGCCAGCAGCCTACTGGGGACAGGGGGAAATGAGCAGTTCTTC. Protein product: CASSLLGTGGNEQFF.

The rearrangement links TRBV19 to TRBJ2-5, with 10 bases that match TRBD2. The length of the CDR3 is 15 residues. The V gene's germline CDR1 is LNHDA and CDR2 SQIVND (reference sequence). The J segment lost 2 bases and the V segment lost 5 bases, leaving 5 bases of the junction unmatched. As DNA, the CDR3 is TGTGCCAGTAGTGTTAGCGGGAGGAGGCAAGAGACCCAGTACTTC. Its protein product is CASSVSGRRQETQYF.